This T cell receptor (beta chain) is from a study of shared clonotypes between healthy human individuals. Study-wide results and caveats: Estimated clonotype richness was generally higher in naive than memory subsets.

Repertoires were generated with immunoSEQ multiplex PCR, while TCRdb's copy carries only in-frame clones and drops some. The data contain approximately 940,000 clones, more than 75% of them singletons. Turning to this clone: Its specificity is not known.

The CDR3 is 14 amino acids. CDR1 SGHRS and CDR2 YFSETQ come from the germline V gene. V lost 4 bases and J lost 6; bases outside the gene matches: 7. J is TRBJ2-7 and V is TRBV5-1; 10 nucleotides line up with TRBD1. The sequenced sample was memory CD4+ T cells sorted from blood. The subset here: CD45RA-negative fraction. The source of this sequence is a man aged 18-30 years in good health. This CDR3 reads CASSRTGGSVEQYF. CDR3 nucleotides: TGCGCCAGCAGCCGGACAGGGGGTAGCGTCGAGCAGTACTTC.